A single sample is the source of the 32 T cell receptor beta chains below, sequenced in a study of vaccination and CD4 T cells after COVID-19. The assay that was used to sequence DNA from cultured CD4+ T cells was the Oncomine TCR Beta short-read assay. TCRdb reprocessed the PCR reads with MiXCR, giving one entry per CDR3 protein. Of approximately 9,500 distinct CDR3 sequences listed, less than 50% were seen once; the top ten hold around 24%. What these receptors recognize is not known. The treatment here: approximately nine-day PBMC culture with coronavirus spike peptide pools or control peptides (ViraFEST assay). These CD4+ T cells came from an unexposed donor, sampled before the COVID-19 pandemic (2011-2018). Sequenced input: CD4+ T cells from blood, cultured in vitro. These receptors all stem from a human donor in good health.

This chain joins TRBV7-8 and TRBJ2-5; 8 positions agree with TRBD1. There are 18 residues in the CDR3. Per germline, CDR1 SGHVS and CDR2 FQNEAQ. V gave up 5 bases and J gave up 4 bases; unmatched junction bases: 18. In DNA, the CDR3 is TGTGCCAGCAGCCCCCGCCGACAGGGGAAGGGGTTTACAGAGACCCAGTACTTC. Protein product: CASSPRRQGKGFTETQYF. The full variable domain, completed using reference TRBV7-8 and TRBJ2-5, is GAGVSQSPRYKVAKRGQDVALRCDPISGHVSLFWYQQALGQGPEFLTYFQNEAQLDKSGLPSDRFFAERPEGSVSTLKIQRTQQEDSAVYLCASSPRRQGKGFTETQYFGPGTRLLVL.

This chain uses TRBV19 with TRBJ1-4; the D gene is possibly TRBD1 (5 bases). The germline V gene encodes CDR1 LNHDA and CDR2 SQIVND (reference sequence). This CDR3 is built from 15 residues. V was pared by 5 bases and J by 7 bases, with 17 bases between. CDR3 region: CASSSSGVAGEKLFF. CDR3 nucleotides: TGTGCCAGTAGTTCTTCGGGGGTTGCTGGTGAAAAACTGTTTTTT. Looking up the rest from reference TRBV19 and TRBJ1-4 gives the full variable domain: DGGITQSPKYLFRKEGQNVTLSCEQNLNHDAMYWYRQDPGQGLRLIYYSQIVNDFQKGDIAEGYSVSREKKESFPLTVTSAQKNPTAFYLCASSSSGVAGEKLFFGSGTQLSVL.

The chain recombines TRBV20-1 with TRBJ2-1, with 12 bases aligning to TRBD2. V shed 6 bases, J shed 8 bases, and the junction held 8 bases outside the gene matches. Germline assignment: CDR1 DFQATT and CDR2 SNEGSKA (reference sequence). CDR3 length: 14 residues. CDR3: CSAPWTSGIYEQFF. The CDR3 DNA follows: TGCAGTGCCCCCTGGACTAGCGGGATTTATGAGCAGTTCTTC.

This rearrangement joins TRBV7-9 to TRBJ2-5, with 7 bases matching TRBD1. The CDR3 runs 15 residues. Trimming at V came to 5 bases and at J to 0 bases, leaving 6 bases not matched to a gene. Germline V gene lookup returns CDR1 SEHNR and CDR2 FQNEAQ (reference sequence). CDR3 DNA sequence: TGTGCCAGCAGCCCTGGGACAGACCACCAAGAGACCCAGTACTTC. It is translated as CASSPGTDHQETQYF.

The rearrangement links TRBV5-1 to TRBJ2-2; TRBD1 aligns across 8 bases. Per germline, CDR1 SGHRS and CDR2 YFSETQ. CDR3 length equals 16 residues. The trim removed 2 bases at V and 1 base at J, leaving 4 bases unmatched. Here the CDR3 DNA reads TGCGCCAGCAGCTTAGCCGGGACAGGGAACACCGGGGAGCTGTTTTTT. As protein: CASSLAGTGNTGELFF.

This clonotype came up once. This chain joins TRBV6-1 and TRBJ1-1; tentatively, D is TRBD1 (5 bases). CDR3 length: 14 residues. V was clipped by 6 bases and J by 0 bases, with 11 bases between them. Germline loops: CDR1 MNHNS, CDR2 SASEGT. The DNA for the CDR3 is TGTGCCAGCAGAAGCAGGGCCATGAACACTGAAGCTTTCTTT. Amino acids: CASRSRAMNTEAFF.

The chain is built from TRBV5-1 and TRBJ1-1; D is unresolved. CDR1 and CDR2 from the germline V gene are SGHRS and YFSETQ. This CDR3 has 13 amino acids. The germline V and J ends were trimmed by 7 bases and 3 bases, with 13 bases remaining between them. The CDR3 nucleotides read TGCGCCAGCGCCGGCGAGGGCCACACTGAAGCTTTCTTT. This encodes CASAGEGHTEAFF. Full variable domain (missing parts from reference TRBV5-1 and TRBJ1-1): KAGVTQTPRYLIKTRGQQVTLSCSPISGHRSVSWYQQTPGQGLQFLFEYFSETQRNKGNFPGRFSGRQFSNSRSEMNVSTLELGDSALYLCASAGEGHTEAFFGQGTRLTVV.

The chain employs TRBV2 and TRBJ2-1; 7 bases align to TRBD1. V trimming: 7 bases; J trimming: 4 bases; junction bases outside the gene matches: 7. CDR3 length: 14 amino acids. Germline CDR1 reads SNHLY; CDR2 reads FYNNEI. The CDR3 bases are TGTGCCAGCACCCAGACAGGGTTATACAATGAGCAGTTCTTC. It yields the protein CASTQTGLYNEQFF.

The chain is built from TRBV2 and TRBJ2-5; the D gene is possibly TRBD2 (7 bases). The CDR3 loop spans 14 amino acids. The V end lost 1 base, the J end lost 6 bases, and 12 bases lay between the germline ends. Germline values: CDR1 SNHLY, CDR2 FYNNEI. CDR3 in DNA: TGTGCCAGCAGTGAAGATCGGGGGGCAAAGACCCAGTACTTC. Translating it yields CASSEDRGAKTQYF.

This clonotype was found a few times. The genes are TRBV19 and TRBJ1-5; D not certain. Germline V CDR1 and CDR2: LNHDA, SQIVND (reference sequence). This CDR3 has 17 residues. V was shortened by 9 bases and J by 0 bases, with 21 bases between the two germline ends. CDR3 sequence reads: CASQGRPRAYSNQPQHF. In DNA form, the CDR3 reads TGTGCCAGCCAAGGACGTCCGCGGGCTTATAGCAATCAGCCCCAGCATTTT.

The chain combines TRBV20-1 with TRBJ2-3; TRBD2 agrees at 8 bases. The CDR3 covers 15 residues. Germline CDR1 DFQATT, CDR2 SNEGSKA (reference sequence). V was pared by 1 base and J by 5 bases, with 8 bases of the junction left unmatched. The chain's CDR3 is CSARVAGSGVDTQYF. DNA of the CDR3: TGCAGTGCTAGAGTAGCGGGAAGCGGAGTAGATACGCAGTATTTT.

The CDR3: CASSPQLGVKNTGELFF. The CDR3 coding sequence is TGTGCCAGCAGCCCTCAACTAGGGGTCAAGAACACCGGGGAGCTGTTTTTT. V usage is TRBV7-8 and J usage is TRBJ2-2; D tentatively reads TRBD1 or TRBD2 (5 bases each). From germline, CDR1 is SGHVS and CDR2 FQNEAQ. The V gene lost 5 bases and the J gene lost 1 base, with 17 bases spanning the gap. The CDR3 runs 17 residues.

The chain joins TRBV11-2 to TRBJ1-1; TRBD1 might be the D (6 bases). The CDR3 sequence is 14 residues long. The V end lost 0 bases, the J end lost 7 bases, and 12 bases lay between the germline ends. Germline V gene sequence: CDR1 SGHAT, CDR2 FQNNGV. CDR3 region: CASSLDGQIGEAFF. Here the CDR3 DNA reads TGTGCCAGCAGCTTAGATGGACAGATTGGTGAAGCTTTCTTT. Using reference TRBV11-2 and TRBJ1-1 for the parts outside the CDR3, the full variable domain is EAGVAQSPRYKIIEKRQSVAFWCNPISGHATLYWYQQILGQGPKLLIQFQNNGVVDDSQLPKDRFSAERLKGVDSTLKIQPAKLEDSAVYLCASSLDGQIGEAFFGQGTRLTVV.

The chain employs TRBV7-8 and TRBJ1-1, with D perhaps TRBD1 (5 bases). The CDR3 is 13 residues long. Looked up from germline, CDR1 is SGHVS and CDR2 is FQNEAQ. V lost 4 bases to trimming and J lost 3 bases, with 9 bases between them. CDR3 sequence (DNA): TGTGCCAGCAGCTCCCGCAGGGACACTGAAGCTTTCTTT. Protein: CASSSRRDTEAFF.

The chain uses TRBV7-6 and TRBJ1-2; D unresolved. Trimming removed 3 bases from V and 8 bases from J, with 13 bases in between. There are 13 residues in the CDR3. Germline-derived CDR1 and CDR2 are SGHVS and FNYEAQ. The CDR3 loop is CASSLRASEGYTF. The CDR3 bases are TGTGCCAGCAGCTTGAGGGCTTCGGAGGGCTACACCTTC.

This clonotype has just a few counts. The V and J genes are TRBV10-3 and TRBJ1-1; TRBD1 agrees at 7 bases. Unmatched junction bases numbered 12, after V lost 10 bases and J lost 1 base. The CDR3 is made up of 15 amino acids. CDR1 is ENHRY, CDR2 SYGVKD, per germline. As DNA, the CDR3 is TGTGCCACCGAAAAGACAGGGTTGGCGAACACTGAAGCTTTCTTT. Translating it yields CATEKTGLANTEAFF.

The table lists this clonotype with a few counts. The chain joins TRBV7-9 to TRBJ1-2; a weak D match, TRBD1 (6 bases). V was clipped by 2 bases and J by 4 bases, with 17 bases between them. Germline V gene data show CDR1 as SEHNR and CDR2 as FQNEAQ (reference sequence). The CDR3 contains 16 residues. The CDR3 DNA is TGTGCCAGCAGCTTAAAGGGGGAGGATAAGCCCTATGGCTACACCTTC. Its translation is CASSLKGEDKPYGYTF.

The chain joins TRBV6-4 to TRBJ2-1; D remains unclear. The length of the CDR3 is 16 residues. V was shortened by 2 bases and J by 2 bases, with 13 bases between the two germline ends. Germline CDR1 is MRHNA and CDR2 is SNTAGT. The CDR3 here is CASSDLSSPPYNEQFF. The CDR3 nucleotides are TGTGCCAGCAGTGACCTTAGCAGTCCCCCCTACAATGAGCAGTTCTTC.

This clonotype was observed a few times. The chain uses TRBV10-2 and TRBJ1-1; D is unclear. There are 12 residues in the CDR3. Per germline, CDR1 WSHSY and CDR2 SAAADI. The V gene lost 4 bases and the J gene lost 2 bases, with 5 bases spanning the gap. The CDR3 DNA sequence: TGCGCCAGCAGTGCCTATAACACTGAAGCTTTCTTT. Translating gives CASSAYNTEAFF.

This clonotype was counted between two and nine times. V is TRBV2 and J is TRBJ1-3; maybe TRBD1 (5 bases). Trimming stripped 2 bases from V and 2 bases from J, with 7 bases between. The length of the CDR3 is 14 residues. The germline V gene has CDR1 SNHLY and CDR2 FYNNEI. CDR3 nucleotides: TGTGCCAGCAGTGAACCCAGGGCTGGAAACACCATATATTTT. Translated, it gives CASSEPRAGNTIYF.

The V and J genes are TRBV7-9 and TRBJ2-1; TRBD1 agrees at 10 bases. The CDR3 loop spans 12 amino acids. V shed 4 bases, J shed 9 bases, and the junction held 0 bases outside the gene matches. Germline values: CDR1 SEHNR, CDR2 FQNEAQ (reference sequence). The CDR3 region has the DNA TGTGCCAGCAGCTGGGACAGGGGTGAGCAGTTCTTC. This encodes CASSWDRGEQFF.

This clonotype was observed a few times. The chain is built from TRBV15 and TRBJ2-2; D uncertain. Germline lookup yields CDR1 LNHNV and CDR2 YYDKDF (reference sequence). Trimming stripped 9 bases from V and 2 bases from J, with 13 bases between. The length of the CDR3 is 14 residues. DNA for the CDR3: TGTGCCACGACGCCCCAGATTAACACCGGGGAGCTGTTTTTT. Translated, it gives CATTPQINTGELFF.

This clonotype was found a few times. This rearrangement joins TRBV27 to TRBJ1-5; 9 bases are shared with TRBD1. The germline CDR1 and CDR2 sequences are MNHEY and SMNVEV (reference sequence). V lost 4 bases and J lost 5; bases outside the gene matches: 15. The CDR3 has 18 amino acids. The CDR3 loop is CASSSGTGIPSGYQPQHF. The DNA for the CDR3 is TGTGCCAGCAGTTCAGGGACAGGGATTCCGTCGGGTTATCAGCCCCAGCATTTT.

V usage is TRBV19 and J usage is TRBJ1-3, with 7 nucleotides matching TRBD1. This CDR3 is 14 amino acids long. With 1 base clipped from V and 4 bases from J, the junction kept 1 base outside the gene matches. From germline, CDR1 is LNHDA and CDR2 SQIVND (reference sequence). The CDR3 reads CASSIAQGGNTIYF. The CDR3 DNA reads TGTGCCAGTAGTATAGCACAGGGGGGAAACACCATATATTTT.

A few counts support this clonotype. The rearrangement joins TRBV7-2 to TRBJ2-7; 7 bases align to TRBD1. From germline, CDR1 is SGHTA and CDR2 FQGNSA. The J segment lost 1 base and the V segment lost 5 bases, leaving 14 bases of the junction unmatched. CDR3 length: 17 residues. In DNA form, the CDR3 reads TGTGCCAGCAGCCCACCCGGGTGGGGGACAGAGTCCTACGAGCAGTACTTC. This encodes CASSPPGWGTESYEQYF.

This sequence joins TRBV20-1 and TRBJ2-1; 13 bases map to TRBD2. The CDR3 runs to 17 residues. V was clipped by 0 bases and J by 4 bases; unmatched bases: 6. Germline V gene sequence: CDR1 DFQATT, CDR2 SNEGSKA (reference sequence). The CDR3 here is CSARDRGTSGDYNEQFF. The CDR3 bases are TGCAGTGCTAGAGATCGGGGGACTAGCGGGGATTACAATGAGCAGTTCTTC.

This clonotype appeared a few times. The chain carries TRBV20-1 and TRBJ1-5; possible D gene TRBD1, 5 bases. The V and J ends lost 0 bases and 2 bases respectively, with 14 bases between them. Germline CDR1 reads DFQATT; CDR2 reads SNEGSKA (reference sequence). The CDR3 length is 16 residues. CDR3 region: CSARDGSRGGNQPQHF. Here the CDR3 DNA reads TGCAGTGCTAGAGATGGGAGTAGGGGTGGCAATCAGCCCCAGCATTTT.

In its sample, this clonotype was seen a few times. The chain is built from TRBV19 and TRBJ2-3, with 11 bases fitting TRBD2. The CDR3 consists of 16 residues. Germline V gene data show CDR1 as LNHDA and CDR2 as SQIVND (reference sequence). The ends lost 3 bases at V and 4 bases at J; junction bases unmatched: 6. CDR3 DNA: TGTGCCAGTAGTATCCGGCTAGCGGGGGGAGCAGATACGCAGTATTTT. It codes for CASSIRLAGGADTQYF.

The rearrangement joins TRBV11-2 to TRBJ1-6; D remains unclear. The CDR3 loop spans 16 amino acids. The germline V gene has CDR1 SGHAT and CDR2 FQNNGV. Trimming removed 1 base at V and 7 bases at J, with 14 bases between. The CDR3 loop reads CASSLVSGWPNSPLHF. For the CDR3, the DNA is TGTGCCAGCAGCTTAGTCTCGGGCTGGCCGAATTCACCCCTCCACTTT.

This clonotype has only a few counts. The chain links TRBV7-2 to TRBJ1-1; possible D gene TRBD1, 5 bases. V was pared by 6 bases and J by 2 bases, with 19 bases between. Germline V gene lookup returns CDR1 SGHTA and CDR2 FQGNSA. This CDR3 contains 16 residues. Here the CDR3 DNA reads TGTGCCAGCAGAGTAAAAGCCGGGGGACTTAACACTGAAGCTTTCTTT. Amino acids: CASRVKAGGLNTEAFF.

This chain links TRBV6-1 with TRBJ2-5; 10 bases fit TRBD2. CDR1 MNHNS and CDR2 SASEGT come from the germline V gene. This CDR3 is built from 15 residues. With 7 bases clipped from V and 7 bases from J, the junction kept 12 bases outside the gene matches. The CDR3 DNA reads TGTGCCAGCAATCCGACGGTAGCGGGGGGTGGGACCCAGTACTTC. This encodes CASNPTVAGGGTQYF.

This chain links TRBV12-3 or TRBV12-4 with TRBJ2-3; 7 bases align to TRBD2. V lost 4 bases and J lost 8; bases outside the gene matches: 9. CDR3 length: 14 residues. This CDR3 is CASSSGVAGFTQYF. CDR3 coding DNA: TGTGCCAGCAGTTCGGGGGTAGCGGGTTTTACGCAGTATTTT.